The 9 T cell receptor beta chains listed next were all sequenced from one sample in a study of blood T cell repertoires in COVID-19. Libraries were prepared by immunoSEQ multiplex PCR; TCRdb keeps only in-frame clonotypes and omits some of them. The sample holds some 200,000 clones; 90% are singletons and the top ten take around 0.53%. What was sequenced was peripheral blood. The receptor source for this set is a man aged 50 or older with acute or convalescent COVID-19.

The chain links TRBV27 to TRBJ2-5; a weak D match, TRBD2 (6 bases). V was pared by 5 bases and J by 2 bases, with 12 bases between. Germline values: CDR1 MNHEY, CDR2 SMNVEV (reference sequence). The CDR3 covers 14 residues. As DNA, the CDR3 is TGTGCCAGCAGTCCCCCGGGACTGCAAGAGACCCAGTACTTC. The encoded protein is CASSPPGLQETQYF.

About this clone itself: The germline gene is not matched at one end of the junction; a read error may be the cause. The rearrangement uses TRBV11-2 and TRBJ1-2, with D tentatively TRBD1 (5 bases). The CDR3 extends over 15 amino acids. In germline, CDR1 is SGHAT, CDR2 FQNNGV. This CDR3 reads CASSLDATEPYGYIF. CDR3 DNA sequence: TGTGCCAGCAGCTTAGACGCGACAGAGCCCTATGGCTACATCTTC.

The rearrangement uses TRBV7-2 and TRBJ1-1; the D gene is possibly TRBD1 (5 bases). The CDR3 totals 14 residues. Per the germline V gene, CDR1 is SGHTA and CDR2 is FQGNSA. Trimming took off 6 bases at V and 4 bases at J, with 15 bases between the two ends. The DNA of the CDR3 is TGTGCCAGCAGTTTACTCGACAGTTCCACTGAAGCTTTCTTT. Protein: CASSLLDSSTEAFF.

The chain carries TRBV3-1 (or the pseudogene TRBV3-2) and TRBJ2-7; D uncertain. CDR3 size: 13 residues. Germline V CDR1 and CDR2: LGHDT, YNNKEL (reference sequence). The germline V and J ends were trimmed by 4 bases and 7 bases, with 14 bases remaining between them. The CDR3 sequence: CASSPRKTGEQYV. The CDR3 DNA sequence: TGTGCCAGCAGCCCTAGGAAGACGGGTGAGCAGTACGTC.

The genes are TRBV5-1 and TRBJ2-7; 10 bases align to TRBD2. J gave up 4 bases and V 0 bases, and 4 bases lay outside the gene matches. Germline V gives CDR1 SGHRS, CDR2 YFSETQ. The CDR3 sequence is 15 residues long. The DNA for the CDR3 is TGCGCCAGCAGCTTGGGGGCTAGCGGGAGTTACGAGCAGTACTTC. The encoded protein is CASSLGASGSYEQYF.

Concerning this clone: Other DNA variants within this sample encode the same CDR3. The J gene is TRBJ2-1, the V gene TRBV6-5; maybe TRBD2 (6 bases). Trimming stripped 8 bases from V and 0 bases from J, with 8 bases between. The germline V gene encodes CDR1 MNHEY and CDR2 SVGAGI. The CDR3 length is 13 residues. The CDR3 loop is CASRGSSYNEQFF. The CDR3 DNA is TGTGCCAGCCGGGGGAGCTCCTACAATGAGCAGTTCTTC.

The chain has TRBV27 and TRBJ1-6; D gene uncertain. This CDR3 has 12 residues. The germline V gene encodes CDR1 MNHEY and CDR2 SMNVEV (reference sequence). V lost 6 bases and J lost 7, with 7 bases in between. The CDR3 DNA sequence: TGTGCCAGCAGCCCCTTCAATTCACCCCTCCACTTT. Its translation is CASSPFNSPLHF.

Regarding this clone: The germline gene is not matched at one end of the junction; a read error may be the cause. The rearrangement joins TRBV7-9 to TRBJ1-1; perhaps TRBD1 as D (5 bases). CDR1 and CDR2 from the germline V gene are SEHNR and FQNEAQ (reference sequence). The length of the CDR3 is 12 residues. The CDR3 sequence is CASTFDGAESFF. The CDR3 nucleotides are TGTGCCAGCACCTTTGATGGGGCTGAATCTTTCTTT.

V and J are TRBV7-2 and TRBJ2-7, with D unresolved. The length of the CDR3 is 13 residues. Germline V gene sequence: CDR1 SGHTA, CDR2 FQGNSA. Trimming stripped 0 bases from V and 9 bases from J, with 12 bases between. For the CDR3, the DNA is TGTGCCAGCAGCTTAGCGCTTCCCGGTGCGCAGTACTTC. Protein: CASSLALPGAQYF.